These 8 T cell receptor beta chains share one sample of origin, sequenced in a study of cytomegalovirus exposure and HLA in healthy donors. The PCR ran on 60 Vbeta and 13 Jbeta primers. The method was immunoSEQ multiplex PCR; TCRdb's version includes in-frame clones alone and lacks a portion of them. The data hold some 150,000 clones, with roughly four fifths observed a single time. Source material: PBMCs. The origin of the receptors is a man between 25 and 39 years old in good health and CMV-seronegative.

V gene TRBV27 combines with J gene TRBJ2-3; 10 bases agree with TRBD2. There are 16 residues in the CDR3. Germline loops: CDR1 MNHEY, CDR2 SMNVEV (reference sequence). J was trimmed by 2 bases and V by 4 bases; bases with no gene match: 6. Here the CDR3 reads CASSSGLARFTDTQYF. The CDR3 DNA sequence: TGTGCCAGCAGTTCGGGACTAGCGAGATTCACAGATACGCAGTATTTT.

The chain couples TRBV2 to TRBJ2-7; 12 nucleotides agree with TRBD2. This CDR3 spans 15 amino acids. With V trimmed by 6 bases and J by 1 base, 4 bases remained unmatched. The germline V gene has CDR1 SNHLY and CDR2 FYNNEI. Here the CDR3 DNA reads TGTGCCAGCAGCCCCGGACTAGCGGGATCCTACGAGCAGTACTTC. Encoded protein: CASSPGLAGSYEQYF.

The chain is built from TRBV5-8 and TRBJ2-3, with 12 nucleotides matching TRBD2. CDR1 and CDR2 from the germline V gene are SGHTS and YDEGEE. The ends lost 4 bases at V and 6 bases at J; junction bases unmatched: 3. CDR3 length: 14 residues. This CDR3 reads CASSTGLAGDTQYF. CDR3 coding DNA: TGTGCCAGCAGCACTGGACTAGCGGGGGATACGCAGTATTTT.

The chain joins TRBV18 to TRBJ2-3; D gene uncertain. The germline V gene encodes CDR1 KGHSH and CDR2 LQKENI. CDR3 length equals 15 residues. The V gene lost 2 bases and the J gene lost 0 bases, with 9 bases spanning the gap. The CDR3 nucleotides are TGTGCCAGCTCACCAACAAGTCCTAGCACAGATACGCAGTATTTT. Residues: CASSPTSPSTDTQYF. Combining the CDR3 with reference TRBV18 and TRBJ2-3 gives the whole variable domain NAGVMQNPRHLVRRRGQEARLRCSPMKGHSHVYWYRQLPEEGLKFMVYLQKENIIDESGMPKERFSAEFPKEGPSILRIQQVVRGDSAAYFCASSPTSPSTDTQYFGPGTRLTVL.

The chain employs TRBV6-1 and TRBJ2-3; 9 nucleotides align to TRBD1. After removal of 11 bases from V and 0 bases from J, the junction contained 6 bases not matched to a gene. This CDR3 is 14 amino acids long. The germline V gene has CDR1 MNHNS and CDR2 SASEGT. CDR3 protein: CALRDRVSTDTQYF. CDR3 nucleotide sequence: TGTGCCCTTCGGGACAGGGTGAGCACAGATACGCAGTATTTT.

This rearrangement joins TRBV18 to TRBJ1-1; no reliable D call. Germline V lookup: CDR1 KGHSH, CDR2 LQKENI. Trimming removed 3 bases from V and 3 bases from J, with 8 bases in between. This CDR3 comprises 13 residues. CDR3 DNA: TGTGCCAGCTCACCCGACACGTACACTGAAGCTTTCTTT. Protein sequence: CASSPDTYTEAFF.

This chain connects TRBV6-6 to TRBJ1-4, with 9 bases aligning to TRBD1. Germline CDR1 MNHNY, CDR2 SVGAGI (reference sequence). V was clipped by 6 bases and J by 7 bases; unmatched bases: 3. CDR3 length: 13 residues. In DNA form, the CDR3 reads TGTGCCAGCAGGGGACAGGGCGGTGAAAAACTGTTTTTT. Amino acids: CASRGQGGEKLFF.

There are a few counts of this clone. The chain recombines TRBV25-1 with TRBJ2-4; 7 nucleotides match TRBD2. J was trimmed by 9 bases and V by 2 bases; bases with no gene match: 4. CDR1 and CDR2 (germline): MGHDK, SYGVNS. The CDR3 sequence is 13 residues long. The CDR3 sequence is CASSEAGDGIQYF. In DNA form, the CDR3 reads TGTGCCAGCAGTGAAGCGGGAGACGGCATTCAGTACTTC.